This T cell receptor beta chain was sequenced during a study of blood T cells in healthy people across ages. Study-wide results and caveats: Naive T cell percentage showed a strong correlation with TCR beta diversity.

Through a sample-barcoded 5' primer and a J-beta primer mix, a second PCR was run for roughly 6 to 11 cycles. One entry per CDR3 protein results from TCRdb running MiXCR on the 5' RACE reads. The sample gives about 1 million distinct CDR3 sequences, over 35% of which show up once; 18% is in the top ten. Trimming stripped 1 base from V and 3 bases from J, with 19 bases between. Germline values: CDR1 SQVTM, CDR2 ANQGSEA. The CDR3 has 16 amino acids. With regard to this clonotype: Its antigen is not known.

Sequenced input: blood. The rearrangement links TRBV29-1 to TRBJ2-7; D might be TRBD2 (7 bases). This receptor was identified in an older woman in good health. The CDR3 sequence is CSVEGGGARNIYEQYF. CDR3 sequence (DNA): TGCAGCGTTGAAGGGGGGGGGGCGCGTAATATCTACGAGCAGTACTTC.